The sample holds a few counts of the clone carrying this T cell receptor (beta chain). What it binds is not known. The sample belongs to a study of cytomegalovirus exposure and HLA in healthy donors. Per germline, CDR1 SGHTA and CDR2 FQGNSA. This CDR3 is 16 amino acids long. Trimming removed 0 bases from V and 8 bases from J; junction bases left unmatched: 4. Vbeta (60) and Jbeta (13) primers were used in the PCR. This table comes from immunoSEQ multiplex PCR, and its TCRdb copy is limited to in-frame clones, with some not included. Of about 170,000 clones in the sample, approximately 81% were seen once. Study-wide results and caveats: It was reportedly the case that the classifier diagnosed cytomegalovirus status with high specificity and sensitivity.

The gene calls are TRBV7-2 and TRBJ2-6, with TRBD1 identical over 10 bases. The TCR sequence derives from a woman aged 45 to 65 in good health and CMV-seronegative. The sequenced material came from PBMCs. As DNA, the CDR3 is TGTGCCAGCAGCTTAGCCTCGACAGGGGGCTCCAACGTCCTGACTTTC. It is translated as CASSLASTGGSNVLTF.